This T cell receptor beta chain is from a study of Ad26.COV2.S vaccination and SARS-CoV-2 variants. This table comes from immunoSEQ multiplex PCR, and its TCRdb copy is limited to in-frame clones, with some not included. This sample has nearly 95,000 clones; approximately 82% occur once, and the top ten carry about a sixth. Germline CDR1 SGHDT, CDR2 YYEEEE. V lost 6 bases, J lost 4 bases, and 3 bases stayed unmatched. This CDR3 comprises 13 residues. The clonotype was recovered from a human donor who had recovered from COVID-19. The chain has TRBV5-6 and TRBJ1-2, with TRBD1 identical over 10 bases. Sequenced here: peripheral blood, sampled after recovery from COVID-19. The CDR3 protein is CASTDRGPYGYTF. In DNA, the CDR3 is TGTGCCAGCACTGACAGGGGGCCCTATGGCTACACCTTC. The variable domain in full, completed from reference TRBV5-6 and TRBJ1-2, reads DAGVTQSPTHLIKTRGQQVTLRCSPKSGHDTVSWYQQALGQGPQFIFQYYEEEERQRGNFPDRFSGHQFPNYSSELNVNALLLGDSALYLCASTDRGPYGYTFGSGTRLTVV.